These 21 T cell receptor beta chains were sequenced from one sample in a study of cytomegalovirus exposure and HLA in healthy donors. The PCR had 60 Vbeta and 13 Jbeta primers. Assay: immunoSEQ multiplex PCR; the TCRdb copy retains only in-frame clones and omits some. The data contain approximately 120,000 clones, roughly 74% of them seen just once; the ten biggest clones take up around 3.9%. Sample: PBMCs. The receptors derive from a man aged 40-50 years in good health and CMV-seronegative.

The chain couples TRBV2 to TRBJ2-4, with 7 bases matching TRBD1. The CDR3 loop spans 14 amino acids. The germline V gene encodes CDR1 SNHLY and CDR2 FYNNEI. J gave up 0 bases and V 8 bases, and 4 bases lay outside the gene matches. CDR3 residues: CASEGQLAKNIQYF. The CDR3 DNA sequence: TGTGCCAGCGAGGGACAGCTAGCCAAAAACATTCAGTACTTC. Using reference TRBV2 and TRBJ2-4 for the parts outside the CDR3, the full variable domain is EPEVTQTPSHQVTQMGQEVILRCVPISNHLYFYWYRQILGQKVEFLVSFYNNEISEKSEIFDDQFSVERPDGSNFTLKIRSTKLEDSAMYFCASEGQLAKNIQYFGAGTRLSVL.

Written as DNA, the CDR3 is TGTGCCAGCAGCACCACTCCGGGACACACCACAGATACGCAGTATTTT. Residues: CASSTTPGHTTDTQYF. The chain joins TRBV21-1 to TRBJ2-3; the DNA was not compared with TRBD1, the D call given in the table. TRBV21-1 corresponds to a pseudogene. This CDR3 spans 16 amino acids.

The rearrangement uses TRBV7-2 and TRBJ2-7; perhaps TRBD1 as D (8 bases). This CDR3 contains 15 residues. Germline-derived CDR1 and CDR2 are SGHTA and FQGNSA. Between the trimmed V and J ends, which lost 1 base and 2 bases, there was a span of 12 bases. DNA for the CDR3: TGTGCCAGCAGCTTAGTACAGGGGGGGACCTACGAGCAGTACTTC. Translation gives CASSLVQGGTYEQYF. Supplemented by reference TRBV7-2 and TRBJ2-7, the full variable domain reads GAGVSQSPSNKVTEKGKDVELRCDPISGHTALYWYRQSLGQGLEFLIYFQGNSAPDKSGLPSDRFSAERTGGSVSTLTIQRTQQEDSAVYLCASSLVQGGTYEQYFGPGTRLTVT.

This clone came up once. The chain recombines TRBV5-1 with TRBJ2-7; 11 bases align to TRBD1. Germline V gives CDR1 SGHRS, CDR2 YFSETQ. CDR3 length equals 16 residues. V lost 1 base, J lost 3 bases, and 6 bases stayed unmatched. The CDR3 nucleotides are TGCGCCAGCAGCTTGCTGGTTGGGACAGGGGGCTACGAGCAGTACTTC. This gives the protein CASSLLVGTGGYEQYF.

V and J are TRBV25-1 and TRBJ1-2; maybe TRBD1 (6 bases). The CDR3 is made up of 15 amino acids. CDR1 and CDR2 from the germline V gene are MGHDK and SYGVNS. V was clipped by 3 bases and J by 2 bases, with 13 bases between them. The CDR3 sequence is CASSERVQGNYGYTF. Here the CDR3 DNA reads TGTGCCAGCAGTGAGAGGGTTCAGGGGAACTATGGCTACACCTTC.

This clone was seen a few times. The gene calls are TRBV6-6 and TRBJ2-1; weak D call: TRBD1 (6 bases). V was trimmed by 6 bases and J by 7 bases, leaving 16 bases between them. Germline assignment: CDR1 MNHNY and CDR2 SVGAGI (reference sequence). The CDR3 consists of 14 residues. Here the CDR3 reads CASSKNIGQNEQFF. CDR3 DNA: TGTGCCAGCAGCAAGAACATCGGACAGAATGAGCAGTTCTTC.

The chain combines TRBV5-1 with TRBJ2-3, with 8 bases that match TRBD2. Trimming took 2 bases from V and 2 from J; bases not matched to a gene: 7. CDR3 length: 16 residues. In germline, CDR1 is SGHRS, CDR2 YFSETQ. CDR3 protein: CASSLLISGTTDTQYF. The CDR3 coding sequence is TGCGCCAGCAGCTTATTGATTAGCGGGACCACAGATACGCAGTATTTT.

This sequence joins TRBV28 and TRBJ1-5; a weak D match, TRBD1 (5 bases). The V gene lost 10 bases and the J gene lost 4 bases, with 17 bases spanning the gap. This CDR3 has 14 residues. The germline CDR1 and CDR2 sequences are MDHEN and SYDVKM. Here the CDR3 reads CATWLGGRNQPQHF. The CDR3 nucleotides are TGTGCCACCTGGTTGGGGGGACGGAATCAGCCCCAGCATTTT.

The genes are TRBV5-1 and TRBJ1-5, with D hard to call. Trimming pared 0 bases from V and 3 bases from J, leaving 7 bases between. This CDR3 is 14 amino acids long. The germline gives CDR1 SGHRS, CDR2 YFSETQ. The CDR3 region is CASSLGAVNQPQHF. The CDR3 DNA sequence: TGCGCCAGCAGCTTGGGGGCAGTCAATCAGCCCCAGCATTTT. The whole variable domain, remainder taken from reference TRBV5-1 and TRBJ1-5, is KAGVTQTPRYLIKTRGQQVTLSCSPISGHRSVSWYQQTPGQGLQFLFEYFSETQRNKGNFPGRFSGRQFSNSRSEMNVSTLELGDSALYLCASSLGAVNQPQHFGDGTRLSIL.

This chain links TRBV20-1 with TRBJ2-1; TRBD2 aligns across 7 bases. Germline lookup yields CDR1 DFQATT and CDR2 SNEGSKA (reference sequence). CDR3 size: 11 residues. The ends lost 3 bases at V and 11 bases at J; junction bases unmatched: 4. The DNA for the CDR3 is TGCAGTGCTAGGGGGGGGACTAAGCAGTTCTTC. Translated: CSARGGTKQFF.

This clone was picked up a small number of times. CDR3 region: CASSDGSGGLYNSPLHF. As DNA, the CDR3 is TGTGCCAGCAGTGACGGTTCTGGGGGCCTTTATAATTCACCCCTCCACTTT. V gene TRBV25-1 combines with J gene TRBJ1-6, with a tentative D call TRBD1 (6 bases). The CDR3 runs 17 residues. Trimming cost V 3 bases and J 4 bases, with 16 bases left between them. The germline CDR1 and CDR2 sequences are MGHDK and SYGVNS.

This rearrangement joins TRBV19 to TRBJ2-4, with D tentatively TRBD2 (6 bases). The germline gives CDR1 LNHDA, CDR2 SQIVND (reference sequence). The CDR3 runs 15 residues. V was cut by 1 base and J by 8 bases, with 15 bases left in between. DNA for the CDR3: TGTGCCAGTAGTATAGCGGCAGGCTGGGGGGACATTCAGTACTTC. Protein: CASSIAAGWGDIQYF.

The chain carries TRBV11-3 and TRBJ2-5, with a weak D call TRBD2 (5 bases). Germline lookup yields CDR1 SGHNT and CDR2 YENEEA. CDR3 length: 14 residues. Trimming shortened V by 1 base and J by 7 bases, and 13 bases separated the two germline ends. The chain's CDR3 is CASSLATGKGTQYF. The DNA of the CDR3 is TGTGCCAGCAGCTTAGCGACGGGGAAAGGGACCCAGTACTTC.

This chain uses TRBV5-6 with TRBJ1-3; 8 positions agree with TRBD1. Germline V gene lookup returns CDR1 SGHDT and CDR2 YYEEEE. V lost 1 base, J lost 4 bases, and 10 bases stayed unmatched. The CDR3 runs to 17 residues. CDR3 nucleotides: TGTGCCAGCAGCTTGCTCCACGGACAGGGAACAGGAAACACCATATATTTT. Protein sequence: CASSLLHGQGTGNTIYF.

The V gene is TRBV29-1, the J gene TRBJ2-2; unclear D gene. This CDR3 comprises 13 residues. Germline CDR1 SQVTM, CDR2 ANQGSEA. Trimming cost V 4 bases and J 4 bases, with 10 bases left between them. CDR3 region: CSVASESTGELFF. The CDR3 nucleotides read TGCAGCGTTGCGTCGGAGAGCACCGGGGAGCTGTTTTTT.

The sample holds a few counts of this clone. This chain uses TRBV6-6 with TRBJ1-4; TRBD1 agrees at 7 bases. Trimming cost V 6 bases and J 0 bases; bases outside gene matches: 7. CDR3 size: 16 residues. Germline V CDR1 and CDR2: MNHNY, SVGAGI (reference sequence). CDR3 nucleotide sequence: TGTGCCAGCAGCCTTACAGGGGTCTCAACTAATGAAAAACTGTTTTTT. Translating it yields CASSLTGVSTNEKLFF.

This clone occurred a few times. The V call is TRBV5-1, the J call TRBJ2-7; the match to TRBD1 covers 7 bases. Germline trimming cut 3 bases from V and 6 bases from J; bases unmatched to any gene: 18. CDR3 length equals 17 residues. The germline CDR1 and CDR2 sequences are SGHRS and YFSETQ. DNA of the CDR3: TGCGCCAGCAGCTATAGACAGGGAGAATGGACTTTTAGCGAGCAGTACTTC. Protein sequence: CASSYRQGEWTFSEQYF. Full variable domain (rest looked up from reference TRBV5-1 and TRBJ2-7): KAGVTQTPRYLIKTRGQQVTLSCSPISGHRSVSWYQQTPGQGLQFLFEYFSETQRNKGNFPGRFSGRQFSNSRSEMNVSTLELGDSALYLCASSYRQGEWTFSEQYFGPGTRLTVT.

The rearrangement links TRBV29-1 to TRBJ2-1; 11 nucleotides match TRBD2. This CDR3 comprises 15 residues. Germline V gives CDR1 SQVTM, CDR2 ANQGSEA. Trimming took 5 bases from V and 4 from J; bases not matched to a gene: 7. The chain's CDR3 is CSVQYRLAGYNEQFF. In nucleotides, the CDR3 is TGCAGCGTTCAATACCGACTAGCGGGGTACAATGAGCAGTTCTTC.

This CDR3 is CASSLNAATNQPQHF. In DNA form, the CDR3 reads TGTGCCAGCAGCTTGAATGCGGCAACAAATCAGCCCCAGCATTTT. This chain connects TRBV7-2 to TRBJ1-5; D remains unclear. This CDR3 has 15 amino acids. Trimming removed 3 bases at V and 4 bases at J, with 13 bases between. CDR1 and CDR2 from the germline V gene are SGHTA and FQGNSA. Using reference TRBV7-2 and TRBJ1-5 for the parts outside the CDR3, the full variable domain is GAGVSQSPSNKVTEKGKDVELRCDPISGHTALYWYRQSLGQGLEFLIYFQGNSAPDKSGLPSDRFSAERTGGSVSTLTIQRTQQEDSAVYLCASSLNAATNQPQHFGDGTRLSIL.

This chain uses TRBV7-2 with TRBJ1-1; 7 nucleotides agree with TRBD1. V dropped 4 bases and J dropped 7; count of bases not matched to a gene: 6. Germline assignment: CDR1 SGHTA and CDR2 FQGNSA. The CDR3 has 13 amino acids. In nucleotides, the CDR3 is TGTGCCAGCAGCTGGACAGGTAAAAGTGAAGCTTTCTTT. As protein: CASSWTGKSEAFF.

The chain's CDR3 is CASSISTSNTEAFF. The CDR3 nucleotides read TGTGCCAGTAGTATTTCAACTTCGAACACTGAAGCTTTCTTT. The chain links TRBV19 to TRBJ1-1, with no clear D. V was pared by 3 bases and J by 1 base, with 9 bases between. This CDR3 region has 14 residues. Germline CDR1 LNHDA, CDR2 SQIVND (reference sequence).